The 32 T cell receptor beta chains in this list originate from one sample, sequenced in a study of shared clonotypes between healthy human individuals (dated by TCRdb to 2018 to 2020). CD8 naive samples were CD45RO-negative cells positively selected for CCR7, giving a CD45RA+CCR7+ population that excluded TemRA cells. The library was produced with the immunoSEQ multiplex PCR assay. TCRdb mirrors the immuneACCESS table, restricted to in-frame sequences. Some clones are absent from its copies; in checked studies, under half trace to an unresolved V gene, and the reason for the others is unknown. The sample includes about 2 million clones, with just under 95% observed a single time. Around 1% of the sample lies in the top ten. The sequenced sample was naive CD8+ T cells sorted from blood. What this sample's cell subset or site label stands for: CD45RA+CCR7+. The receptors derive from a man aged 18 to 29 in good health.

The V call is TRBV28, the J call TRBJ1-1, with D unresolved. Trimming cost V 6 bases and J 3 bases, with 26 bases left between them. CDR3 length: 18 amino acids. From germline, CDR1 is MDHEN and CDR2 SYDVKM. This chain's CDR3 is CASRPRPTLTTADTEAFF. CDR3 bases: TGTGCCAGCAGGCCGAGACCCACTCTCACCACGGCGGACACTGAAGCTTTCTTT.

The rearrangement uses TRBV5-1 and TRBJ2-7; D ambiguous. This CDR3 contains 14 residues. The ends were cut back, 0 bases at V and 1 base at J, with 8 bases in the middle. Looked up from germline, CDR1 is SGHRS and CDR2 is YFSETQ. The CDR3 region is CASSLGGPSYEQYF. The CDR3 DNA follows: TGCGCCAGCAGCTTGGGTGGGCCGTCCTACGAGCAGTACTTC.

The rearrangement uses TRBV6-6 and TRBJ1-1; D is ambiguous. The CDR3 has 12 residues. V was shortened by 0 bases and J by 11 bases, with 10 bases between the two germline ends. Looked up from germline, CDR1 is MNHNY and CDR2 is SVGAGI (reference sequence). The CDR3 DNA reads TGTGCCAGCAGTTACTCGGACCAATCCGCTTTCTTT. Protein product: CASSYSDQSAFF.

Concerning this clone itself: One junction end does not reproduce the germline sequence, and a read error may be involved. The chain couples TRBV27 to TRBJ2-3; 8 positions agree with TRBD2. This CDR3 spans 15 amino acids. The germline V gene encodes CDR1 MNHEY and CDR2 SMNVEV (reference sequence). CDR3 in DNA: TGTGCCAGCAGTTTATCTGAGGGTAGCGGGACCCCCCTTTACTTT. This codes for CASSLSEGSGTPLYF.

As for this clone: This CDR3 is also generated by other DNA sequences in the sample. The chain is built from TRBV11-2 and TRBJ2-1, with D unclear. Germline CDR1 and CDR2: SGHAT and FQNNGV. The length of the CDR3 is 12 residues. V shed 4 bases and J shed 6 bases, with 7 bases lying between them. The CDR3 DNA reads as TGTGCCAGCAGCTCCCTGGGCAATGAGCAGTTCTTC. Amino acids: CASSSLGNEQFF.

The chain carries TRBV5-6 and TRBJ1-1; D is undetermined. V was clipped by 4 bases and J by 5 bases, with 9 bases between them. The CDR3 has 12 residues. Germline CDR1 reads SGHDT; CDR2 reads YYEEEE. The CDR3 DNA reads TGTGCCAGCAGCCTGAGAGGGACTGAAGCTTTCTTT. This translates into CASSLRGTEAFF. Based on the CDR3 plus reference TRBV5-6 and TRBJ1-1, the full variable domain is DAGVTQSPTHLIKTRGQQVTLRCSPKSGHDTVSWYQQALGQGPQFIFQYYEEEERQRGNFPDRFSGHQFPNYSSELNVNALLLGDSALYLCASSLRGTEAFFGQGTRLTVV.

Comment on this clone: Other DNA variants within this sample encode the same CDR3. V gene TRBV6-6 combines with J gene TRBJ2-7; no reliable D call. The CDR3 has 12 amino acids. CDR1 is MNHNY, CDR2 SVGAGI, per germline (reference sequence). The V end was cut by 5 bases, the J end by 0 bases, with 5 bases between. CDR3 amino acids: CASSAGSYEQYF. DNA for the CDR3: TGTGCCAGCAGTGCCGGCTCCTACGAGCAGTACTTC.

The chain recombines TRBV5-1 with TRBJ2-7, with 10 nucleotides matching TRBD2. Germline V gene lookup returns CDR1 SGHRS and CDR2 YFSETQ. The V segment lost 4 bases and the J segment 3 bases; nucleotides outside the gene matches: 7. The CDR3 covers 15 residues. This chain's CDR3 is CASSVGLAVYYEQYF. The CDR3 coding sequence is TGCGCCAGCAGCGTAGGACTAGCGGTGTACTACGAGCAGTACTTC.

This clone occurred once. The chain joins TRBV9 to TRBJ1-3, with no clear D. Per the germline V gene, CDR1 is SGDLS and CDR2 is YYNGEE. The length of the CDR3 is 18 residues. The V gene lost 3 bases and the J gene lost 0 bases, with 19 bases spanning the gap. The CDR3: CASSEALGPVSSGNTIYF. CDR3 nucleotide sequence: TGTGCCAGCAGCGAGGCATTGGGCCCGGTGAGCTCTGGAAACACCATATATTTT.

The V and J genes are TRBV5-8 and TRBJ2-7; D could derive from TRBD1 or TRBD2 (6 bases each). Trimming stripped 1 base from V and 5 bases from J, with 13 bases between. The CDR3 totals 14 residues. CDR1 is SGHTS and CDR2 is YDEGEE in the germline V gene. The DNA for the CDR3 is TGTGCCAGCAGCTTGAGGAGGGGGTTCGACGAGCAGTACTTC. This translates into CASSLRRGFDEQYF. Supplemented by reference TRBV5-8 and TRBJ2-7, the full variable domain reads EAGVTQSPTHLIKTRGQQATLRCSPISGHTSVYWYQQALGLGLQFLLWYDEGEERNRGNFPPRFSGRQFPNYSSELNVNALELEDSALYLCASSLRRGFDEQYFGPGTRLTVT.

The V call is TRBV27, the J call TRBJ2-2; D gene unclear. There are 14 residues in the CDR3. The V end was cut by 5 bases, the J end by 1 base, with 8 bases between. CDR1 and CDR2 from the germline V gene are MNHEY and SMNVEV (reference sequence). The chain's CDR3 is CASSPIGNTGELFF. CDR3 nucleotides: TGTGCCAGCAGTCCGATTGGGAACACCGGGGAGCTGTTTTTT.

The V gene is TRBV11-2, the J gene TRBJ2-7; D possibly matches TRBD1 or TRBD2 (5 bases each). The germline V and J ends were trimmed by 6 bases and 7 bases, with 19 bases remaining between them. CDR3 length equals 14 residues. Germline V gives CDR1 SGHAT, CDR2 FQNNGV. The CDR3 region is CASSFDTIWGEQYF. CDR3 DNA: TGTGCCAGCAGTTTTGACACGATATGGGGGGAGCAGTACTTC. Full variable domain (missing parts from reference TRBV11-2 and TRBJ2-7): EAGVAQSPRYKIIEKRQSVAFWCNPISGHATLYWYQQILGQGPKLLIQFQNNGVVDDSQLPKDRFSAERLKGVDSTLKIQPAKLEDSAVYLCASSFDTIWGEQYFGPGTRLTVT.

The chain joins TRBV6-1 to TRBJ1-2; D unclear. V lost 3 bases and J lost 8, with 13 bases in between. The CDR3 has 13 amino acids. The germline gives CDR1 MNHNS, CDR2 SASEGT. CDR3 nucleotides: TGTGCCAGCAGTGAGTACCTCTGGACGGGCTACACCTTC. Protein sequence: CASSEYLWTGYTF.

V gene TRBV27 combines with J gene TRBJ1-2, with D hard to call. Trimming stripped 4 bases from V and 6 bases from J, with 9 bases between. Germline V gene data show CDR1 as MNHEY and CDR2 as SMNVEV (reference sequence). The CDR3 spans 12 residues. CDR3 region: CASSSDLDGYTF. DNA of the CDR3: TGTGCCAGCAGTTCGGACCTGGATGGCTACACCTTC.

This clone came up once. This chain uses TRBV11-2 with TRBJ2-3; possible D gene TRBD2, 5 bases. V lost 3 bases and J lost 2, with 15 bases in between. CDR3 length: 16 amino acids. Germline-derived CDR1 and CDR2 are SGHAT and FQNNGV. CDR3 DNA: TGTGCCAGCAGCTTCCCCTGGGCGGGCATCACAGATACGCAGTATTTT. Its protein is CASSFPWAGITDTQYF.

The chain couples TRBV6-1 to TRBJ2-5; 7 nucleotides align to TRBD2. This CDR3 is built from 13 residues. Looked up from germline, CDR1 is MNHNS and CDR2 is SASEGT. V lost 1 base, J lost 5 bases, and 1 base stayed unmatched. The CDR3 loop is CASSEVRGETQYF. CDR3 sequence (DNA): TGTGCCAGCAGTGAAGTGCGGGGGGAGACCCAGTACTTC.

A single count supports this clone. This CDR3 is also generated by other DNA sequences in the sample. V and J are TRBV5-6 and TRBJ2-1; 7 bases agree with TRBD2. Germline CDR1 is SGHDT and CDR2 is YYEEEE. The CDR3 runs to 14 residues. The V gene end was trimmed by 4 bases and the J gene end by 0 bases; junction bases not matched to a gene: 1. The CDR3, as DNA: TGTGCCAGCAGCCCGGGGGGCTCCTACAATGAGCAGTTCTTC. Translating it yields CASSPGGSYNEQFF.

The rearrangement joins TRBV5-4 to TRBJ2-7, with D unclear. Trimming pared 0 bases from V and 2 bases from J, leaving 21 bases between. This CDR3 has 18 residues. Germline lookup yields CDR1 SGHNT and CDR2 YYREEE (reference sequence). The CDR3 coding sequence is TGTGCCAGCAGCTTGGGGTTGGCGGAGCACAACCTTACCTACGAGCAGTACTTC. Translated, it gives CASSLGLAEHNLTYEQYF.

This chain joins TRBV28 and TRBJ2-7, with 8 bases identical to TRBD1. Germline V gene sequence: CDR1 MDHEN, CDR2 SYDVKM. CDR3 length equals 15 residues. Trimming at V came to 6 bases and at J to 2 bases, leaving 9 bases not matched to a gene. CDR3 protein: CASRTAGTGPYEQYF. In DNA form, the CDR3 reads TGTGCCAGCAGGACAGCCGGGACAGGCCCCTACGAGCAGTACTTC. Looking up the rest from reference TRBV28 and TRBJ2-7 gives the full variable domain: DVKVTQSSRYLVKRTGEKVFLECVQDMDHENMFWYRQDPGLGLRLIYFSYDVKMKEKGDIPEGYSVSREKKERFSLILESASTNQTSMYLCASRTAGTGPYEQYFGPGTRLTVT.

The V gene is TRBV30, the J gene TRBJ2-3; TRBD1 might be the D (6 bases). The CDR3 runs 16 residues. Looked up from germline, CDR1 is GTSNPN and CDR2 is SVGIG (reference sequence). Trimming cost V 0 bases and J 6 bases, with 19 bases left between them. Here the CDR3 reads CAWSVAGDELADTQYF. CDR3 sequence (DNA): TGTGCCTGGAGTGTAGCAGGGGACGAGTTGGCGGATACGCAGTATTTT.

The chain employs TRBV6-5 and TRBJ2-7; perhaps TRBD1 as D (6 bases). This CDR3 contains 16 residues. CDR1 and CDR2 (germline): MNHEY, SVGAGI. Trimming cost V 0 bases and J 2 bases, with 14 bases left between them. The CDR3 region is CASSYSITGSAYEQYF. CDR3 coding DNA: TGTGCCAGCAGTTACTCCATAACAGGGTCAGCCTACGAGCAGTACTTC.

The chain couples TRBV5-8 to TRBJ1-5; D unresolved. The germline V gene encodes CDR1 SGHTS and CDR2 YDEGEE. V was cut by 0 bases and J by 1 base, with 17 bases left in between. This CDR3 is built from 18 residues. The CDR3 protein is CASSLVPLYPPSNQPQHF. CDR3 sequence (DNA): TGTGCCAGCAGCTTGGTCCCCCTTTACCCCCCCAGCAATCAGCCCCAGCATTTT. Drawing the rest from reference TRBV5-8 and TRBJ1-5, the complete variable domain is EAGVTQSPTHLIKTRGQQATLRCSPISGHTSVYWYQQALGLGLQFLLWYDEGEERNRGNFPPRFSGRQFPNYSSELNVNALELEDSALYLCASSLVPLYPPSNQPQHFGDGTRLSIL.

The chain recombines TRBV10-2 with TRBJ2-1; TRBD2 is a possible D gene (6 bases). Trimming removed 10 bases from V and 8 bases from J, with 21 bases in between. Germline-derived CDR1 and CDR2 are WSHSY and SAAADI. The CDR3 covers 14 residues. The chain's CDR3 is CATLGDGSGHEQFF. CDR3 DNA: TGCGCCACCCTTGGTGACGGGAGCGGACATGAGCAGTTCTTC.

The rearrangement links TRBV13 to TRBJ2-3, with a possible D match to TRBD2 (5 bases). Germline V gene lookup returns CDR1 PRHDT and CDR2 FYEKMQ (reference sequence). This CDR3 has 17 residues. Trimming took 0 bases from V and 3 from J, leaving 16 bases between them. The CDR3 here is CASSLGLGTEETDTQYF. The CDR3, as DNA: TGTGCCAGCAGCTTAGGCCTGGGCACGGAGGAGACAGATACGCAGTATTTT.

J is TRBJ1-2 and V is TRBV2, with D unresolved. Per germline, CDR1 SNHLY and CDR2 FYNNEI. The V and J ends lost 2 bases and 4 bases respectively, with 11 bases between them. This CDR3 has 14 residues. The CDR3 protein is CASSESAEFYGYTF. The CDR3 nucleotides read TGTGCCAGCAGTGAATCAGCAGAGTTCTATGGCTACACCTTC.

This chain uses TRBV6-1 with TRBJ1-5; the match to TRBD1 covers 8 bases. Germline-derived CDR1 and CDR2 are MNHNS and SASEGT. J lost 3 bases, V lost 3 bases, and 7 bases had no gene match. The CDR3 sequence is 16 residues long. CDR3 nucleotides: TGTGCCAGCAGTGACCCCCGGACAGGGTTCAATCAGCCCCAGCATTTT. This sequence encodes CASSDPRTGFNQPQHF.

The chain carries TRBV4-3 and TRBJ2-1, with 8 bases aligning to TRBD1. The CDR3 is 16 amino acids. Germline CDR1 LGHNA, CDR2 YSLEER. V lost 1 base, J lost 4 bases, and 6 bases stayed unmatched. In DNA form, the CDR3 reads TGCGCCAGCAGCCAAGGGGGGACAGGAAGGTACAATGAGCAGTTCTTC. It specifies CASSQGGTGRYNEQFF.

This clone was seen only a few times. The chain couples TRBV19 to TRBJ1-6, with D perhaps TRBD1 (5 bases). Germline values: CDR1 LNHDA, CDR2 SQIVND (reference sequence). V gave up 2 bases and J gave up 5 bases, with 10 bases separating them. The CDR3 length is 15 residues. The CDR3 spells CASSIMGRNNSPLHF. The CDR3 DNA follows: TGTGCCAGTAGTATAATGGGGCGGAATAATTCACCCCTCCACTTT.

The chain has TRBV7-8 and TRBJ2-7, with 8 positions matching TRBD2. J lost 4 bases, V lost 5 bases, and 7 bases had no gene match. The CDR3 consists of 14 residues. Germline CDR1 and CDR2: SGHVS and FQNEAQ. The CDR3, as DNA: TGTGCCAGCAGCGGCGGGGGGAGTGGTTACGAGCAGTACTTC. Its protein product is CASSGGGSGYEQYF.

The chain employs TRBV7-3 and TRBJ2-1, with D tentatively TRBD2 (7 bases). Germline-derived CDR1 and CDR2 are SGHTA and FQGTGA. The CDR3 has 15 amino acids. V was pared by 3 bases and J by 2 bases, with 11 bases between. The CDR3 here is CASSFAGATYNEQFF. The CDR3 DNA follows: TGTGCCAGCAGCTTTGCGGGGGCGACCTACAATGAGCAGTTCTTC.

The V call is TRBV30, the J call TRBJ2-5, with 8 bases aligning to TRBD1. Germline CDR1 reads GTSNPN; CDR2 reads SVGIG (reference sequence). The CDR3 is made up of 12 amino acids. The V segment lost 2 bases and the J segment 4 bases; nucleotides outside the gene matches: 0. The CDR3 region is CAWSTGGETQYF. CDR3 DNA sequence: TGTGCCTGGAGTACAGGGGGAGAGACCCAGTACTTC.

This clone was seen just once. The chain employs TRBV11-2 and TRBJ2-7; D perhaps matches TRBD2 (5 bases). CDR1 and CDR2 (germline): SGHAT, FQNNGV. CDR3 length equals 15 residues. The ends were cut back, 2 bases at V and 2 bases at J, with 13 bases in the middle. In DNA form, the CDR3 reads TGTGCCAGCAGCTTATCCAAAGCGGCGGCCTACGAGCAGTACTTC. It is translated as CASSLSKAAAYEQYF.